A single sample gave rise to the 24 T cell receptor beta chains below, sequenced in a study of metastatic and nonmetastatic thyroid tumors. Treatment of any kind had been given to no patient before thyroid surgery. TCRdb ran MiXCR on the PCR reads. Altogether approximately 15,000 clones are present, roughly 24% being singletons, with the ten largest covering around 7.7%. The specimen sequenced was tumor tissue. These receptors were taken from a female donor with papillary thyroid cancer or a benign thyroid nodule (not recorded which). Some clones in this sample may be carry-over from other donors' samples.

This chain links TRBV7-8 with TRBJ2-1; D is unclear. V was cut by 6 bases and J by 0 bases, with 9 bases left in between. This CDR3 region has 14 residues. The germline gives CDR1 SGHVS, CDR2 FQNEAQ. The CDR3 reads CASSYDNSYNEQFF. CDR3 coding DNA: TGTGCCAGCAGTTATGACAACTCCTACAATGAGCAGTTCTTC. The variable domain in full, completed from reference TRBV7-8 and TRBJ2-1, reads GAGVSQSPRYKVAKRGQDVALRCDPISGHVSLFWYQQALGQGPEFLTYFQNEAQLDKSGLPSDRFFAERPEGSVSTLKIQRTQQEDSAVYLCASSYDNSYNEQFFGPGTRLTVL.

The chain is built from TRBV5-1 and TRBJ2-2; D is unresolved. There are 14 residues in the CDR3. V was trimmed by 6 bases and J by 0 bases, leaving 9 bases between them. CDR1 is SGHRS and CDR2 is YFSETQ in the germline V gene. CDR3 DNA sequence: TGCGCCAGCAAGGGCAGCCCGAACACCGGGGAGCTGTTTTTT. This encodes CASKGSPNTGELFF.

The sample holds many counts of this clone. This rearrangement joins TRBV9 to TRBJ2-7; D call uncertain. The CDR3 consists of 14 residues. The germline V gene encodes CDR1 SGDLS and CDR2 YYNGEE. Trimming pared 0 bases from V and 4 bases from J, leaving 11 bases between. CDR3 in amino acids: CASSVGTSPYEQYF. The CDR3 DNA reads as TGTGCCAGCAGCGTAGGGACCTCACCTTACGAGCAGTACTTC.

The genes are TRBV7-9 and TRBJ2-7; a possible D gene is TRBD1 (5 bases). The CDR3 has 15 residues. V lost 10 bases and J lost 6, with 25 bases in between. Germline lookup yields CDR1 SEHNR and CDR2 FQNEAQ (reference sequence). This CDR3 is CAILSPNRPLSEQYF. As DNA, the CDR3 is TGTGCCATCCTCTCCCCTAACAGGCCTTTAAGCGAGCAGTACTTC.

This clone was found a few times. Mismatch with germline at one junction end may stem from a read error. The chain is built from TRBV6-5 and TRBJ1-1, with a tentative D call TRBD1 (6 bases). Germline loops: CDR1 MNHEY, CDR2 SVGAGI. This CDR3 has 15 amino acids. CDR3 DNA: TGTGCCAGCAGTTTCACCGGGTCCTGGGACACTGAGGCTTTCTTT. Translating gives CASSFTGSWDTEAFF.

In its sample, this clone was seen a few times. This chain uses TRBV10-1 with TRBJ1-2; D gene uncertain. V was trimmed by 1 base and J by 0 bases, leaving 12 bases between them. The germline V gene has CDR1 WNHNN and CDR2 SYGVQD (reference sequence). The CDR3 contains 16 residues. CDR3 coding DNA: TGCGCCAGCAGTGAGTTGCCCCGACAAGCTAACTATGGCTACACCTTC. It is translated as CASSELPRQANYGYTF.

This clone was counted many times. This chain joins TRBV30 and TRBJ1-2, with 7 nucleotides matching TRBD1. CDR3 length: 12 amino acids. The V and J ends lost 8 bases and 3 bases, in that order; junction bases with no gene match: 6. CDR1 is GTSNPN and CDR2 is SVGIG in the germline V gene (reference sequence). The CDR3, as DNA: TGTGCCGCCCGACAGGGCTACTATGGCTACACCTTC. This codes for CAARQGYYGYTF.

This clone is termed medium-sized. V and J are TRBV27 and TRBJ1-2; unclear D gene. The CDR3 is 15 residues long. The V and J ends lost 2 bases and 2 bases respectively, with 12 bases between them. Per the germline V gene, CDR1 is MNHEY and CDR2 is SMNVEV (reference sequence). CDR3 nucleotides: TGTGCCAGCAGTTTAGTCGGTGGACGGAACTATGGCTACACCTTC. As protein: CASSLVGGRNYGYTF.

There are many counts of this clone. The sample contains more than one DNA sequence encoding this CDR3. The chain links TRBV9 to TRBJ2-3; 8 bases fit TRBD2. The junction had 5 bases not matched to a gene; V was cut back by 0 bases and J by 2 bases. The CDR3 runs to 16 residues. CDR1 is SGDLS, CDR2 YYNGEE, per germline. The CDR3 protein is CASSVVGGENTDTQYF. CDR3 coding DNA: TGTGCCAGCAGCGTAGTCGGGGGGGAGAACACAGATACGCAGTATTTT.

In this sample, this clone is medium-sized. The chain carries TRBV20-1 and TRBJ1-1, with 8 nucleotides matching TRBD1. The ends lost 4 bases at V and 1 base at J; junction bases unmatched: 2. The length of the CDR3 is 13 residues. Germline V CDR1 and CDR2: DFQATT, SNEGSKA (reference sequence). The CDR3 region has the DNA TGCAGTGCTACAGGGGGCTGGAACACTGAAGCTTTCTTT. Amino acid sequence: CSATGGWNTEAFF.

This chain uses TRBV20-1 with TRBJ2-7, with D perhaps TRBD1 (5 bases). The CDR3 runs 12 residues. Germline V gene lookup returns CDR1 DFQATT and CDR2 SNEGSKA (reference sequence). Deletions cut 7 bases from V and 7 bases from J, with 17 bases between. CDR3 nucleotides: TGCAGTGTGGGGCGGTTTTCATTTGAGCAGTACTTC. This codes for CSVGRFSFEQYF.

This rearrangement joins TRBV7-8 to TRBJ2-7, with 7 bases identical to TRBD1. V shed 1 base, J shed 5 bases, and the junction held 11 bases outside the gene matches. Germline values: CDR1 SGHVS, CDR2 FQNEAQ. CDR3 length: 16 amino acids. This CDR3 is CASSLVPRGQPHEQYF. The CDR3, as DNA: TGTGCCAGCAGCTTAGTACCAAGGGGACAGCCCCACGAGCAGTACTTC.

The chain uses TRBV12-3 or TRBV12-4 and TRBJ2-7, with 9 bases identical to TRBD2. Trimming removed 5 bases from V and 0 bases from J; junction bases left unmatched: 14. The CDR3 consists of 18 residues. CDR3 sequence (DNA): TGTGCCAGCAGTAAATGGACTAGCGCGATTATCATCTCCTACGAGCAGTACTTC. Translating gives CASSKWTSAIIISYEQYF.

The V call is TRBV5-1, the J call TRBJ1-1; 8 bases match TRBD1. The CDR3 has 14 amino acids. Per germline, CDR1 SGHRS and CDR2 YFSETQ. V trimming: 5 bases; J trimming: 1 base; junction bases outside the gene matches: 4. CDR3 in DNA: TGCGCCAGCAGATCGGGACAGGCGAACACTGAAGCTTTCTTT. This translates into CASRSGQANTEAFF.

In regard to this clone: Since a much larger clone is just one base distant, this may be a read error. The sample contains more than one DNA sequence encoding this CDR3. The chain couples TRBV29-1 to TRBJ1-4; D perhaps matches TRBD1 (6 bases). Trimming pared 8 bases from V and 9 bases from J, leaving 22 bases between. CDR1 is SQVTM, CDR2 ANQGSEA, per germline. This CDR3 is 14 amino acids long. CDR3 residues: CSTGGAGAGQKLFF. DNA of the CDR3: TGCAGCACGGGAGGGGCGGGGGCAGGACAAAAACTGTTTTTT.

This clone was seen ten or more times. The rearrangement joins TRBV5-6 to TRBJ2-7, with 10 nucleotides matching TRBD2. The CDR3 loop spans 16 amino acids. Trimming took 0 bases from V and 0 from J; bases not matched to a gene: 3. The germline V gene has CDR1 SGHDT and CDR2 YYEEEE. In DNA form, the CDR3 reads TGTGCCAGCAGCTTGGAACTAGCGGGAATCTCCTACGAGCAGTACTTC. Residues: CASSLELAGISYEQYF.

With regard to this clone: Without the conserved terminal phenylalanine or tryptophan, this CDR3 likely stems from a read error. The chain is built from TRBV7-9 and TRBJ1-6; no firm D call. Germline values: CDR1 SEHNR, CDR2 FQNEAQ (reference sequence). This CDR3 region has 12 residues. The chain's CDR3 is CASRLENSPLHS. The CDR3 nucleotides are TGTGCCAGCAGATTAGAGAATTCACCCCTCCACTCT.

This chain uses TRBV2 with TRBJ1-2; tentative D call: TRBD1 (5 bases). Germline V gives CDR1 SNHLY, CDR2 FYNNEI. Trimming shortened V by 4 bases and J by 8 bases, and 8 bases separated the two germline ends. This CDR3 comprises 11 residues. CDR3 sequence reads: CASSAPGGYTF. DNA for the CDR3: TGTGCCAGCAGTGCCCCAGGGGGCTACACCTTC.

V gene TRBV28 combines with J gene TRBJ2-1, with D perhaps given as TRBD1 or TRBD2 (6 bases each). The V and J ends lost 3 bases and 0 bases respectively, with 21 bases between them. CDR1 is MDHEN, CDR2 SYDVKM, per germline. The CDR3 runs 19 residues. The CDR3 spells CASSLGAGSTSSSYNEQFF. The CDR3 coding sequence is TGTGCCAGCAGTTTGGGGGCGGGATCCACCTCGAGCTCCTACAATGAGCAGTTCTTC.

A word on this clone: The junction and the germline gene differ at one end; a read error may be behind it. CDR3 nucleotide sequence: TGTGCCAGCAGTAGGCTATCGGAGACCGGGGAGCTGCTTTTT. Amino acid sequence: CASSRLSETGELLF. This chain connects TRBV6-1 to TRBJ2-2; tentatively, D is TRBD2 (5 bases). The CDR3 runs to 14 residues. Germline lookup yields CDR1 MNHNS and CDR2 SASEGT.

By frequency in the sample, this clone is medium-sized. This CDR3 reads CASSDRPLNTEAFF. The CDR3 DNA follows: TGTGCCAGCAGTGATCGGCCCTTGAACACTGAAGCTTTCTTT. The V call is TRBV2, the J call TRBJ1-1; D is ambiguous. Between the trimmed V and J ends, which lost 3 bases and 0 bases, there was a span of 8 bases. Germline CDR1 is SNHLY and CDR2 is FYNNEI. CDR3 length equals 14 residues.

This clone occurred many times. The chain combines TRBV20-1 with TRBJ1-1, with unresolved D. This CDR3 contains 11 residues. The germline V and J ends were trimmed by 1 base and 4 bases, with 4 bases remaining between them. The germline V gene has CDR1 DFQATT and CDR2 SNEGSKA (reference sequence). In nucleotides, the CDR3 is TGCAGTGCTAGAGGGGGCACTGAAGCTTTCTTT. It translates to CSARGGTEAFF.

This rearrangement joins TRBV6-1 to TRBJ2-7; perhaps TRBD2 as D (6 bases). Germline V CDR1 and CDR2: MNHNS, SASEGT. Between the trimmed V and J ends, which lost 3 bases and 2 bases, there was a span of 11 bases. The CDR3 loop spans 14 amino acids. CDR3 sequence (DNA): TGTGCCAGCAGTGAGGGCGGGGCCACCTACGAGCAGTACTTC. Encoded protein: CASSEGGATYEQYF.

The chain recombines TRBV5-1 with TRBJ2-5, with 7 positions matching TRBD1. The trim removed 6 bases at V and 4 bases at J, leaving 12 bases unmatched. CDR3 size: 15 residues. Germline CDR1 reads SGHRS; CDR2 reads YFSETQ. The CDR3 sequence: CASTVGTAIAETQYF. Written as DNA, the CDR3 is TGCGCCAGCACCGTTGGGACAGCCATCGCAGAGACCCAGTACTTC.